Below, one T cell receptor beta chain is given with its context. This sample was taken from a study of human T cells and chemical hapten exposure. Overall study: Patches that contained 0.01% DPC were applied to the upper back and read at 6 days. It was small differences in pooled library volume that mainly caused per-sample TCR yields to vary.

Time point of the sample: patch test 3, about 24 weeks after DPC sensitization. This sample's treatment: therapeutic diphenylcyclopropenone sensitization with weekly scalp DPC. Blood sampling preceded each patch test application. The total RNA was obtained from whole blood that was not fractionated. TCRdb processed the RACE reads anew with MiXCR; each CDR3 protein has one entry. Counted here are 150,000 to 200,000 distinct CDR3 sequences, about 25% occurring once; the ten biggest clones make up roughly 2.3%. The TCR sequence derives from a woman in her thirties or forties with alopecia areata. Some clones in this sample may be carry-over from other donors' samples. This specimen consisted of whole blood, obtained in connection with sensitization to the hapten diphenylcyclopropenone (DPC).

This CDR3 is CSALNRGGSNQPQHF. DNA for the CDR3: TGCAGTGCCCTCAATCGGGGGGGGAGCAATCAGCCCCAGCATTTT. The chain joins TRBV20-1 to TRBJ1-5; tentative D call: TRBD1 (5 bases). V was cut by 6 bases and J by 1 base, with 16 bases left in between. The V gene's germline CDR1 is DFQATT and CDR2 SNEGSKA (reference sequence). CDR3 size: 15 residues.